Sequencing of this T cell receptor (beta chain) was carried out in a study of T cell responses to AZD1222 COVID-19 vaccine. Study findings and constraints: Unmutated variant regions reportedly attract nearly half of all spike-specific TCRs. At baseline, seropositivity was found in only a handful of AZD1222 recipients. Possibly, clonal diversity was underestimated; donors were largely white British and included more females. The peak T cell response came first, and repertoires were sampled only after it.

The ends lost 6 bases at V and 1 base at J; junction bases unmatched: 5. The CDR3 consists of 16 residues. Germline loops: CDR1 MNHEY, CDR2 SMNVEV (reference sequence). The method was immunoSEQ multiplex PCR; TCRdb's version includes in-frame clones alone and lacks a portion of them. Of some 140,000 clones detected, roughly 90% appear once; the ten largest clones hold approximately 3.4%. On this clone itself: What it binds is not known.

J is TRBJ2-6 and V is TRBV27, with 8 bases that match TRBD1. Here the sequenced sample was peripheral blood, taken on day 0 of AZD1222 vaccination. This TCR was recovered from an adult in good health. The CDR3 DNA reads TGTGCCAGCAGCCGACAGGGGTCTTCTGGGGCCAACGTCCTGACTTTC. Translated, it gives CASSRQGSSGANVLTF.